These 18 T cell receptor beta chains share one sample of origin, sequenced in a study of identical twins. One entry per CDR3 protein, called by TCRdb with MiXCR from the 5' RACE reads. Found here are about 530,000 distinct CDR3 sequences, more than 20% of them singletons; the top ten hold about 0.48%. The same specimen was also included in a second study, on yellow fever vaccine responses in identical twins.

Material: CD4+ T cells sorted from blood. The receptors shown here come from a young woman in good health.

The J gene is TRBJ2-7, the V gene TRBV20-1, with 10 positions matching TRBD2. This CDR3 region has 15 residues. The germline V gene encodes CDR1 DFQATT and CDR2 SNEGSKA (reference sequence). The V and J ends lost 4 bases and 6 bases, in that order; junction bases with no gene match: 12. This chain's CDR3 is CSATPLAGATFEQYF. The CDR3 coding sequence is TGCAGTGCTACTCCTCTAGCGGGAGCCACCTTCGAGCAGTACTTC.

The rearrangement uses TRBV28 and TRBJ2-7; the match to TRBD1 covers 9 bases. J was trimmed by 5 bases and V by 5 bases; bases with no gene match: 19. Germline CDR1 MDHEN, CDR2 SYDVKM. CDR3 length equals 18 residues. CDR3 sequence (DNA): TGTGCCAGCAGTCCCCCCGGACAGGGGCCTCGCGGGCCCGACGAGCAGTACTTC. This encodes CASSPPGQGPRGPDEQYF.

There are a few counts of this clonotype. The chain has TRBV7-9 and TRBJ2-2; no clear D. The CDR3 runs to 15 residues. Germline V lookup: CDR1 SEHNR, CDR2 FQNEAQ (reference sequence). V was shortened by 1 base and J by 0 bases, with 6 bases between the two germline ends. The CDR3: CASSLDMTNTGELFF. The CDR3 DNA reads as TGTGCCAGCAGCTTAGACATGACGAACACCGGGGAGCTGTTTTTT.

The chain joins TRBV11-2 to TRBJ1-1; D possibly corresponds to TRBD1 (6 bases). V shed 2 bases and J shed 0 bases, with 10 bases lying between them. Germline V gene lookup returns CDR1 SGHAT and CDR2 FQNNGV. The CDR3 extends over 15 amino acids. CDR3 nucleotides: TGTGCCAGCAGCTTATACCAGGGGCTGAACACTGAAGCTTTCTTT. Its translation is CASSLYQGLNTEAFF.

This clonotype was seen only a few times. Here the CDR3 DNA reads TGCAGCGCCGATCAAGGGGAGGGTAATCCCTCCCCCTACGAGCAGTACTTC. Protein product: CSADQGEGNPSPYEQYF. The chain joins TRBV29-1 to TRBJ2-7; 7 bases are shared with TRBD2. CDR3 length: 17 residues. Germline CDR1 and CDR2: SQVTM and ANQGSEA. V lost 7 bases to trimming and J lost 2 bases; unmatched junction nucleotides: 20.

The CDR3 reads CSARDPGRSTDTQYF. The CDR3 nucleotides are TGCAGTGCTAGAGATCCCGGACGCAGCACAGATACGCAGTATTTT. This chain connects TRBV20-1 to TRBJ2-3; no definite D call. This CDR3 has 15 residues. Trimming pared 0 bases from V and 0 bases from J, leaving 10 bases between. Per the germline V gene, CDR1 is DFQATT and CDR2 is SNEGSKA (reference sequence).

This clonotype was picked up a small number of times. The chain has TRBV6-5 and TRBJ2-3, with TRBD2 identical over 9 bases. Germline V lookup: CDR1 MNHEY, CDR2 SVGAGI. The length of the CDR3 is 16 residues. Trimming removed 2 bases from V and 4 bases from J; junction bases left unmatched: 7. The CDR3 loop is CASSYRGGRASDTQYF. The CDR3 DNA reads as TGTGCCAGCAGTTACAGAGGCGGGAGGGCATCAGATACGCAGTATTTT.

The chain recombines TRBV9 with TRBJ2-7; possibly TRBD2 for D (5 bases). The CDR3 is 15 amino acids. With 4 bases removed from V and 7 bases from J, the gap between germline ends came to 21 bases. Per germline, CDR1 SGDLS and CDR2 YYNGEE. CDR3 region: CASSPSGSSVWEQYF. DNA of the CDR3: TGTGCCAGCAGCCCCTCGGGGAGTTCGGTCTGGGAGCAGTACTTC.

The chain employs TRBV5-1 and TRBJ2-3; 8 bases agree with TRBD2. The length of the CDR3 is 15 residues. The junction had 6 bases not matched to a gene; V was cut back by 3 bases and J by 3 bases. Germline loops: CDR1 SGHRS, CDR2 YFSETQ. The CDR3 DNA reads TGCGCCAGCAGCTCAATGAGCGGGAGAACAGATACGCAGTATTTT. Translation gives CASSSMSGRTDTQYF.

This clonotype was detected a few times. The gene calls are TRBV14 and TRBJ2-1; 7 bases are shared with TRBD2. The CDR3 is 15 amino acids. Looked up from germline, CDR1 is SGHDN and CDR2 is FVKESK. With 6 bases clipped from V and 9 bases from J, the junction kept 14 bases outside the gene matches. This chain's CDR3 is CASRAMAGEQSEQFF. The CDR3 bases are TGTGCCAGCAGAGCTATGGCGGGAGAACAGTCTGAGCAGTTCTTC.

The chain links TRBV5-1 to TRBJ2-3; D is unresolved. The germline V gene encodes CDR1 SGHRS and CDR2 YFSETQ. Trimming cost V 0 bases and J 0 bases, with 11 bases left between them. The CDR3 is made up of 16 amino acids. Written as DNA, the CDR3 is TGCGCCAGCAGCTTGGGGTCAGATACTAGCACAGATACGCAGTATTTT. This encodes CASSLGSDTSTDTQYF.

The genes are TRBV6-1 and TRBJ2-5; 11 bases line up with TRBD2. The CDR3 contains 15 residues. CDR1 and CDR2 from the germline V gene are MNHNS and SASEGT. With 6 bases clipped from V and 3 bases from J, the junction kept 6 bases outside the gene matches. CDR3 sequence (DNA): TGTGCCAGCAGGGCGATGACTAGCGGGAAAGAGACCCAGTACTTC. The encoded protein is CASRAMTSGKETQYF.

The chain links TRBV12-3 or TRBV12-4 to TRBJ1-6; no firm D call. The CDR3 has 15 amino acids. The ends were cut back, 3 bases at V and 10 bases at J, with 16 bases in the middle. CDR3 DNA: TGTGCCAGCAGTTTCCAAGGACCCCCGGGCTCACCCCTCCACTTT. This translates into CASSFQGPPGSPLHF.

V usage is TRBV3-1 and J usage is TRBJ1-1, with 7 bases identical to TRBD1. CDR3 length equals 14 residues. Germline CDR1 reads LGHDT; CDR2 reads YNNKEL (reference sequence). V dropped 5 bases and J dropped 3; count of bases not matched to a gene: 6. CDR3 in amino acids: CASSAKGAYTEAFF. The CDR3, as DNA: TGTGCCAGCAGCGCAAAGGGGGCCTACACTGAAGCTTTCTTT.

The chain is built from TRBV7-9 and TRBJ2-5, with 8 bases that match TRBD1. Per the germline V gene, CDR1 is SEHNR and CDR2 is FQNEAQ (reference sequence). The CDR3 covers 14 residues. Germline trimming cut 5 bases from V and 6 bases from J; bases unmatched to any gene: 8. CDR3 sequence reads: CASSVYQGAKTQYF. CDR3 DNA: TGTGCCAGCAGCGTATACCAGGGGGCGAAGACCCAGTACTTC.

This clonotype was picked up a small number of times. The chain joins TRBV12-3 or TRBV12-4 to TRBJ1-4; D is unclear. The CDR3 totals 13 residues. V lost 6 bases to trimming and J lost 2 bases, with 7 bases between them. The CDR3 here is CASRLGTNEKLFF. CDR3 DNA: TGTGCCAGCAGACTGGGGACTAATGAAAAACTGTTTTTT.

This clonotype was found a few times. The rearrangement uses TRBV6-1 and TRBJ2-2; 7 bases match TRBD1. Germline loops: CDR1 MNHNS, CDR2 SASEGT. Losses at the gene ends were 6 bases for V and 2 bases for J; bases not matched to a gene: 6. The CDR3 extends over 15 amino acids. The DNA of the CDR3 is TGTGCCAGCAGGTGGGGACAGAGCAACACCGGGGAGCTGTTTTTT. Translated: CASRWGQSNTGELFF.

In its sample, this clonotype was seen many times. The rearrangement joins TRBV3-1 to TRBJ1-1, with unresolved D. The CDR3 spans 15 residues. V was trimmed by 2 bases and J by 1 base, leaving 11 bases between them. The germline V gene has CDR1 LGHDT and CDR2 YNNKEL (reference sequence). In DNA, the CDR3 is TGTGCCAGCAGCCAAAAGTGGGAGGGGAACACTGAAGCTTTCTTT. Encoded protein: CASSQKWEGNTEAFF.